This T cell receptor beta chain was recovered during a study of shared clonotypes between healthy human individuals. Across the whole study: In total, the donors were two women and a few men aged 18 to 49. Points from the study as a whole: Investigators expected sequencing depth to affect clonotype sharing among donors.

The germline CDR1 and CDR2 sequences are MDHEN and SYDVKM. This CDR3 is 13 amino acids long. Authors' methods: Filtering differed, since immunoSEQ gave only junction sequences and no quality scores. The assay was immunoSEQ multiplex PCR, and TCRdb's table has in-frame clones only and misses some. V and J calls and clone size follow that table, whereas D and trimming were derived from the DNA. Among 450,000 to 500,000 clones listed, over 70% were seen once. Points on this clone: Its target is unknown. One end of the junction varies from germline; a read error may be responsible.

Sequences were obtained from PBMCs. The chain combines TRBV28 with TRBJ1-5, with a weak D call TRBD1 (6 bases). The TCR comes from a woman in her thirties or forties in good health. Some clones in this sample may be carry-over from other donors' samples. DNA of the CDR3: TGTGCCAGCAGCCCAGGGGTCAATCAGCTCCAGCATTTT. The encoded protein is CASSPGVNQLQHF.